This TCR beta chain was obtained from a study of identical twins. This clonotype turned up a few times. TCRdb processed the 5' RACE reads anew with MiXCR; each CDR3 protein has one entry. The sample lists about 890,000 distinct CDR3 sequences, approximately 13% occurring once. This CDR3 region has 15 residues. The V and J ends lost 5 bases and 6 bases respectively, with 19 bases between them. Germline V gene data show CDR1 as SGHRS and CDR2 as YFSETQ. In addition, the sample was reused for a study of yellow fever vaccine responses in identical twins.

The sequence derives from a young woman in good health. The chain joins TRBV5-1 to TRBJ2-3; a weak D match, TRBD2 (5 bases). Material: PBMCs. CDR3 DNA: TGCGCCAGCAGATCAAAATCACACGGCGGGGATACGCAGTATTTT. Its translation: CASRSKSHGGDTQYF.